These T cell receptor beta chains were read from a single sample in a study of human T cells and chemical hapten exposure. Each CDR3 protein is one row after TCRdb ran MiXCR on the RACE reads. The data contain 30,000 or so distinct CDR3 sequences, 6.5% to 8.5% of them singletons. The sequenced material came from whole blood. These receptors originate from a human donor in good health. Some clones in this sample may be carry-over from other donors' samples. CDR3s include the opening cysteine and the closing phenylalanine or tryptophan. A D gene is named only where the DNA matches it firmly. Clone size is stated in some rows and not others, as once, few, many or a class when expanded.

TRBJ2-7 | TRBV5-4 | . | . | CASSVLGTPAYEQYF | TGTGCCAGCAGCGTACTCGGGACTCCCGCCTACGAGCAGTACTTC
TRBJ1-2 | TRBV12-3/TRBV12-4 | few | TRBD1 | CASSRTGGTGGYTF | TGTGCCAGCAGCCGAACAGGGGGAACGGGCGGCTACACCTTC
TRBJ1-2 | TRBV20-1 | . | TRBD1 | CSARGSRGRNYGYTF | TGCAGTGCTAGAGGCTCCAGGGGGCGCAACTATGGCTACACCTTC
TRBJ2-1 | TRBV6-1 | . | . | CASSEVYYGQFF | TGTGCCAGCAGTGAAGTTTATTACGGGCAGTTCTTC
TRBJ2-3 | TRBV12-3/TRBV12-4 | . | . | CASNGVRVRDTQYF | TGTGCCAGCAATGGGGTCAGGGTGAGAGATACGCAGTATTTT
TRBJ1-2 | TRBV28 | . | TRBD1 | CASTHLDPQGAYGYTF | TGTGCCAGCACCCACCTTGACCCTCAGGGGGCCTATGGCTACACCTTC
TRBJ1-2 | TRBV28 | many | . | CASSPGGQLNYGYTF | TGTGCCAGCAGTCCGGGGGGACAACTTAACTATGGCTACACCTTC
TRBJ2-1 | TRBV3-1 | many | . | CASSPSVADNEQFF | TGTGCCAGCAGCCCATCAGTAGCGGACAATGAGCAGTTCTTC
TRBJ1-2 | TRBV5-1 | few | . | CASRAFEGHGYTF | TGCGCCAGCAGGGCATTCGAAGGACATGGCTACACCTTC
TRBJ1-2 | TRBV5-1 | few | TRBD1 | CASSAGQQNYGYTF | TGCGCCAGCAGCGCGGGACAGCAGAACTATGGCTACACCTTC
TRBJ2-7 | TRBV30 | many | . | CAWSMSAYEQYF | TGTGCCTGGAGTATGTCAGCCTACGAGCAGTACTTC
TRBJ2-5 | TRBV10-1 | many | . | CASSRGQETQYF | TGCGCCAGTTCCCGGGGGCAAGAGACCCAGTACTTC
TRBJ2-3 | TRBV29-1 | few | . | CSAGEGAATDTQYF | TGCAGCGCCGGGGAAGGGGCCGCCACAGATACGCAGTATTTT
TRBJ1-3 | TRBV5-6 | many | . | CASSFGGTSGNTIYF | TGTGCCAGCAGCTTCGGAGGAACCTCTGGAAACACCATATATTTT
TRBJ2-1 | TRBV6-2/TRBV6-3 | . | TRBD2 | CASTPIGRGAKTCYNEQFF | TGTGCCAGCACCCCAATTGGGCGGGGGGCCAAAACGTGCTACAATGAGCAGTTCTTC
TRBJ2-3 | TRBV5-8 | . | TRBD2 | CASSRLAGGHSTDTQYF | TGTGCCAGCAGTCGACTAGCGGGGGGCCATTCCACAGATACGCAGTATTTT